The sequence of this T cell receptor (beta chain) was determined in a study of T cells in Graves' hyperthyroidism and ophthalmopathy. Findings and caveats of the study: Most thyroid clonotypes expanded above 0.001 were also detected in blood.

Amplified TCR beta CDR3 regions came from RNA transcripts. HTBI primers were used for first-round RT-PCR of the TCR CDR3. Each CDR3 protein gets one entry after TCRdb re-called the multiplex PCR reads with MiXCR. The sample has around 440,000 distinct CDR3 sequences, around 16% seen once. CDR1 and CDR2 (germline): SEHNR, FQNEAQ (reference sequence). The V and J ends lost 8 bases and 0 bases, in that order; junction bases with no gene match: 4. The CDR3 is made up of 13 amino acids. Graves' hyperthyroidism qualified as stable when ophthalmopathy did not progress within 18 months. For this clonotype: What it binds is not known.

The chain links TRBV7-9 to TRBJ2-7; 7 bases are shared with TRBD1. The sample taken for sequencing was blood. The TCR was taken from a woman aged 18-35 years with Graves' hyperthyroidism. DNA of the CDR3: TGTGCCAGCCAACAGGGGTACTCCTACGAGCAGTACTTC. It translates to CASQQGYSYEQYF.